The T cell receptor beta chain described here comes from a study of cytomegalovirus exposure and HLA in healthy donors. The PCR made use of 60 Vbeta and 13 Jbeta primers. Only in-frame clones appear in the TCRdb table, and some are missing; sequencing was by immunoSEQ multiplex PCR. This sample has around 63,000 clones, with roughly 80% found just once. Germline assignment: CDR1 SGDLS and CDR2 YYNGEE. This CDR3 is 19 amino acids long. After removal of 0 bases from V and 5 bases from J, the junction contained 13 bases not matched to a gene. The sequencing input was PBMCs. The chain links TRBV9 to TRBJ2-2; 10 nucleotides line up with TRBD1. The source of this sequence is a woman aged 30 to 39 in good health and CMV-seronegative. The DNA for the CDR3 is TGTGCCAGCAGCGTAGAGGGGGGACAGGGGCTGATGTGGACCGGGGAGCTGTTTTTT. Translation: CASSVEGGQGLMWTGELFF.